A selection of T cell receptor beta chains follows, all from one sample in a study of T cells expressing NK-cell markers. Using the 5' RACE reads, TCRdb records one entry per CDR3 protein without DNA. The sample shows about 260,000 distinct CDR3 sequences, and roughly 4.2% sits with its ten largest clones. Sequencing was performed on blood T cells: a sorted CD56 or NKG2C T cell subset, CD4+ or CD8+ T cells, or bulk PBMC T cells (not recorded which). These receptor sequences come from a woman between 18 and 69 years old in good health. Both conserved end residues are part of each CDR3.

cdr3_aa: CASSLGGINTEAFF
j_call: TRBJ1-1
v_call: TRBV5-1

cdr3_aa: CASSSKGLAGMADTQYF
j_call: TRBJ2-3
v_call: TRBV5-1

cdr3_aa: CASSQTGLAGDSGELFF
j_call: TRBJ2-2
v_call: TRBV3-1

cdr3_aa: CASSHPAVNYGYTF
j_call: TRBJ1-2
v_call: TRBV4-2

cdr3_aa: CASSLQQAGDTQYF
j_call: TRBJ2-3
v_call: TRBV7-9

cdr3_aa: CSAGDRYRVEQYF
j_call: TRBJ2-7
v_call: TRBV20-1

cdr3_aa: CASRGALPVDEQFF
j_call: TRBJ2-1
v_call: TRBV12-3/TRBV12-4

cdr3_aa: CASSSGTVGEKLFF
j_call: TRBJ1-4
v_call: TRBV25-1

cdr3_aa: CASSLRNPAGNEQFF
j_call: TRBJ2-1
v_call: TRBV7-8

cdr3_aa: CASSFSDRGNSPLHF
j_call: TRBJ1-6
v_call: TRBV12-3/TRBV12-4

cdr3_aa: CASSPGLSRYGYTF
j_call: TRBJ1-2
v_call: TRBV12-3/TRBV12-4

cdr3_aa: CASSLRQAGSPLHF
j_call: TRBJ1-6
v_call: TRBV7-2

cdr3_aa: CASSQDRGSYSYNEQFF
j_call: TRBJ2-1
v_call: TRBV4-3

cdr3_aa: CASSFQGASEGYTF
j_call: TRBJ1-2
v_call: TRBV5-1

cdr3_aa: CASSLKVAGANVLTF
j_call: TRBJ2-6
v_call: TRBV7-3

cdr3_aa: CSGADRPLKTQYF
j_call: TRBJ2-5
v_call: TRBV29-1

cdr3_aa: CASSPKQNTEAFF
j_call: TRBJ1-1
v_call: TRBV18

cdr3_aa: CAWSKQEINQPQHF
j_call: TRBJ1-5
v_call: TRBV30

cdr3_aa: CASNPGQGGNYGYTF
j_call: TRBJ1-2
v_call: TRBV10-2

cdr3_aa: CASQQGSGSYNEQFF
j_call: TRBJ2-1
v_call: TRBV5-1

cdr3_aa: CASTWTGELFF
j_call: TRBJ2-2
v_call: TRBV19

cdr3_aa: CASSLSAGHQETQYF
j_call: TRBJ2-5
v_call: TRBV12-3/TRBV12-4

cdr3_aa: CASRGQGAYWDTEAFF
j_call: TRBJ1-1
v_call: TRBV6-1

cdr3_aa: CSASSSGTSYYNEQFF
j_call: TRBJ2-1
v_call: TRBV20-1

cdr3_aa: CASSPGTGRDTQYF
j_call: TRBJ2-3
v_call: TRBV6-1

cdr3_aa: CASSQEWTGDGYTF
j_call: TRBJ1-2
v_call: TRBV4-3

cdr3_aa: CASSHDTQGVSYNEQFF
j_call: TRBJ2-1
v_call: TRBV4-1

cdr3_aa: CASSLGQENTEAFF
j_call: TRBJ1-1
v_call: TRBV11-3

cdr3_aa: CATKGSSYNEQFF
j_call: TRBJ2-1
v_call: TRBV12-3/TRBV12-4

cdr3_aa: CSSRGRGSGYTF
j_call: TRBJ1-2
v_call: TRBV29-1

cdr3_aa: CATSRDPPRQRTDTQYF
j_call: TRBJ2-3
v_call: TRBV15

cdr3_aa: CASSFGGADNEKLFF
j_call: TRBJ1-4
v_call: TRBV28

cdr3_aa: CASSVDGSRGGELFF
j_call: TRBJ2-2
v_call: TRBV9

cdr3_aa: CASSLAMAGYTF
j_call: TRBJ1-2
v_call: TRBV7-9

cdr3_aa: CASSLWLDTGSFF
j_call: TRBJ2-1
v_call: TRBV12-3/TRBV12-4

cdr3_aa: CASSPSSTGELFF
j_call: TRBJ2-2
v_call: TRBV18

cdr3_aa: CASGLSGTSEAFF
j_call: TRBJ1-1
v_call: TRBV12-5

cdr3_aa: CASSLGTTSYEQYF
j_call: TRBJ2-7
v_call: TRBV12-3/TRBV12-4

cdr3_aa: CATSRDGGGGGDTQYF
j_call: TRBJ2-3
v_call: TRBV15

cdr3_aa: CSASGRAGETQYF
j_call: TRBJ2-5
v_call: TRBV20-1

cdr3_aa: CSAKRLNQPQHF
j_call: TRBJ1-5
v_call: TRBV20-1

cdr3_aa: CASSYERVNTEAFF
j_call: TRBJ1-1
v_call: TRBV12-3/TRBV12-4

cdr3_aa: CATTAPRTGAIQYF
j_call: TRBJ2-4
v_call: TRBV5-4

cdr3_aa: CAISDQTPNTEAFF
j_call: TRBJ1-1
v_call: TRBV10-3

cdr3_aa: CASSRGDGYGYTF
j_call: TRBJ1-2
v_call: TRBV4-3

cdr3_aa: CSGAGTTGEQYF
j_call: TRBJ2-7
v_call: TRBV29-1

cdr3_aa: CSAGPTGAFYGYTF
j_call: TRBJ1-2
v_call: TRBV20-1

cdr3_aa: CASSLTLAPLNEQFF
j_call: TRBJ2-1
v_call: TRBV5-1

cdr3_aa: CASSLKGTEAFF
j_call: TRBJ1-1
v_call: TRBV12-3/TRBV12-4

cdr3_aa: CSVAWGAHGYTF
j_call: TRBJ1-2
v_call: TRBV29-1

cdr3_aa: CSAANRGTGAGNTIYF
j_call: TRBJ1-3
v_call: TRBV20-1

cdr3_aa: CASSMTPQPQHF
j_call: TRBJ1-5
v_call: TRBV6-2/TRBV6-3

cdr3_aa: CASSLYGSNQPQHF
j_call: TRBJ1-5
v_call: TRBV12-3/TRBV12-4